This T cell receptor beta chain was recorded in a study of T cell repertoires and HLA-DP antigens. On this clone: The antigen is undetermined.

The V and J ends lost 2 bases and 2 bases respectively, with 6 bases between them. This CDR3 is built from 13 residues. CDR1 is SGHTA and CDR2 is FQGNSA in the germline V gene. Generated by immunoSEQ multiplex PCR, the TCRdb table keeps only in-frame clones and is missing some. The table has some 110,000 clones, around 92% seen once. This clonotype was obtained from a woman aged 18-35 years in good health and CMV-seronegative. This chain connects TRBV7-2 to TRBJ1-1; D gene unclear. What was sequenced was CD4+ T cells from PBMCs. CDR3 loop: CASSLRKNTEAFF. CDR3 DNA sequence: TGTGCCAGCAGCTTACGGAAAAACACTGAAGCTTTCTTT.